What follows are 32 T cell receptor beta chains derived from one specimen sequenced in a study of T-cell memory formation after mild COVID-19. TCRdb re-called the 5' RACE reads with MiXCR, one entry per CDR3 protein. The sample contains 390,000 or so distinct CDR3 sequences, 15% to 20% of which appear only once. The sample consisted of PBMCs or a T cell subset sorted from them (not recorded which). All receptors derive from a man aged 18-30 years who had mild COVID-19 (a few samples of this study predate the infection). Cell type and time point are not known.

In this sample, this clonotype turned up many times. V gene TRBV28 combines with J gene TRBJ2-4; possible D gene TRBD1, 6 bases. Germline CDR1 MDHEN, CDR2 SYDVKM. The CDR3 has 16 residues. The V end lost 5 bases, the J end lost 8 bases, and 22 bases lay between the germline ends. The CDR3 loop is CASSVLVRTQGDIQYF. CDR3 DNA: TGTGCCAGCAGTGTGCTCGTAAGGACACAGGGAGACATTCAGTACTTC.

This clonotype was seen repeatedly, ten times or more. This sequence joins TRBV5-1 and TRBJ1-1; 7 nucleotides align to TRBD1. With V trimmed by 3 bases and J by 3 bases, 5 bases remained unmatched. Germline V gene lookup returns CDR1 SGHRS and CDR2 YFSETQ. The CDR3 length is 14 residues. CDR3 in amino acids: CASSSQGMDTEAFF. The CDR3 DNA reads TGCGCCAGCAGCTCACAGGGGATGGACACTGAAGCTTTCTTT.

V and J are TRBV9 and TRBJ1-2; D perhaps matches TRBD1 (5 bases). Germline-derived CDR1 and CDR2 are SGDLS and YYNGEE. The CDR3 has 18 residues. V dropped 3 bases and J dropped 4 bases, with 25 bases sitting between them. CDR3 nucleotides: TGTGCCAGCAGCGGAAGCCCGTGGGACCCCCGGGGGGGCTATGGCTACACCTTC. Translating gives CASSGSPWDPRGGYGYTF.

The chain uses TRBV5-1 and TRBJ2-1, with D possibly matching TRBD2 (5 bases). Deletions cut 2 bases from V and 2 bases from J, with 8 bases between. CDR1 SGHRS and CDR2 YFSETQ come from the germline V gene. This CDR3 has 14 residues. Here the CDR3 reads CASSFDGAYNEQFF. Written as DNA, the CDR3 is TGCGCCAGCAGCTTCGACGGGGCCTACAATGAGCAGTTCTTC.

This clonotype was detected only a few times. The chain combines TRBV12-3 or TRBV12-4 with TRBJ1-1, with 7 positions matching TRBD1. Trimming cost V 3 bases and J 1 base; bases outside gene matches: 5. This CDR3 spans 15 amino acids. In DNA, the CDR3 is TGTGCCAGCAGTTTGGGAGACAGGGCGAACACTGAAGCTTTCTTT. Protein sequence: CASSLGDRANTEAFF.

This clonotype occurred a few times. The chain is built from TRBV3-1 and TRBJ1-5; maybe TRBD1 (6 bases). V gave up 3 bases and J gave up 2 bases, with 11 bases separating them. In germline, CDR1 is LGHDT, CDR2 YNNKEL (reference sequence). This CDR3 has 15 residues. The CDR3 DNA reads TGTGCCAGCAGCCAGACGGGGGGCGGCAATCAGCCCCAGCATTTT. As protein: CASSQTGGGNQPQHF. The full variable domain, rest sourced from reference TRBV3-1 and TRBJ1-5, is DTAVSQTPKYLVTQMGNDKSIKCEQNLGHDTMYWYKQDSKKFLKIMFSYNNKELIINETVPNRFSPKSPDKAHLNLHINSLELGDSAVYFCASSQTGGGNQPQHFGDGTRLSIL.

This CDR3 is CATSRDEGTRTF. DNA of the CDR3: TGTGCCACCAGCAGAGATGAGGGGACGAGGACCTTC. The rearrangement uses TRBV15 and TRBJ1-2; D perhaps matches TRBD1 (5 bases). From germline, CDR1 is LNHNV and CDR2 YYDKDF (reference sequence). CDR3 size: 12 residues. Deletions cut 0 bases from V and 14 bases from J, with 13 bases between.

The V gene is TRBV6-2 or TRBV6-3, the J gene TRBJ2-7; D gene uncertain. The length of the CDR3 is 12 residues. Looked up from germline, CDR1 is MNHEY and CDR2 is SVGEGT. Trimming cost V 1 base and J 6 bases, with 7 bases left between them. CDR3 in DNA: TGTGCCAGCAGTTACTGGGCGACCGAGCAGTACTTC. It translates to CASSYWATEQYF.

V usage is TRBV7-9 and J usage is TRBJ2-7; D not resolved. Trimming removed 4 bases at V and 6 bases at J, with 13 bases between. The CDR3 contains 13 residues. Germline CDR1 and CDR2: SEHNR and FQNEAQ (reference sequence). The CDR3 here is CASSSPFPSEQYV. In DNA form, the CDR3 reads TGTGCCAGCAGCTCGCCTTTCCCGAGCGAGCAGTACGTC.

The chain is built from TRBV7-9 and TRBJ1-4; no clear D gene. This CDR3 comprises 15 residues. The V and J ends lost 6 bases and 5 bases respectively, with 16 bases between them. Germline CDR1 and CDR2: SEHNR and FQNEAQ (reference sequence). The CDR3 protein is CASSAKGRRNEKLFF. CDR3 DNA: TGTGCCAGCAGTGCAAAAGGAAGGAGAAATGAAAAACTGTTTTTT.

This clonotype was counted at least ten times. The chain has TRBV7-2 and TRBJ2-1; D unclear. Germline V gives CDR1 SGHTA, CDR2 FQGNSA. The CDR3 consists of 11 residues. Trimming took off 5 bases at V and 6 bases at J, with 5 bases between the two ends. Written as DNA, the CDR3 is TGTGCCAGCAGCCCCGCCAATGAGCAGTTCTTC. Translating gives CASSPANEQFF.

The chain's CDR3 is CASSLALVNQPQHF. CDR3 nucleotide sequence: TGTGCCAGCAGCTTAGCGCTAGTAAATCAGCCCCAGCATTTT. The chain links TRBV7-2 to TRBJ1-5; D ambiguous. CDR1 is SGHTA, CDR2 FQGNSA, per germline. V was pared by 0 bases and J by 4 bases, with 7 bases between. CDR3 size: 14 residues.

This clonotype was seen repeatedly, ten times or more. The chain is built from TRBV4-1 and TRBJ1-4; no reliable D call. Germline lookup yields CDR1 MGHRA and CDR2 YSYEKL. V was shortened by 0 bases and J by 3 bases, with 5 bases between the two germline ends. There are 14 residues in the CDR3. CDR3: CASSQDQANEKLFF. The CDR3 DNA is TGCGCCAGCAGCCAAGACCAGGCTAATGAAAAACTGTTTTTT.

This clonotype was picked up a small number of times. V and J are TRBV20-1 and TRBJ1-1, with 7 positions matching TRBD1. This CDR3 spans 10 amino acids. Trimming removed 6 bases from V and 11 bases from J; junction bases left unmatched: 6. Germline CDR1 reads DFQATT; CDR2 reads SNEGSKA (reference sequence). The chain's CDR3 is CSADRDPAFF. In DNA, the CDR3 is TGCAGTGCAGACAGGGACCCGGCTTTCTTT.

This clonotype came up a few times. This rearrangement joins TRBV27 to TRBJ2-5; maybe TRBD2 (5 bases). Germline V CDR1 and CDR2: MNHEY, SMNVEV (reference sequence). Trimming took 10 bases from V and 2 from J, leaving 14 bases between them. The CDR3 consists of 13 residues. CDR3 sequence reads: CATGGVGQETQYF. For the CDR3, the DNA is TGTGCCACCGGAGGTGTGGGGCAAGAGACCCAGTACTTC.

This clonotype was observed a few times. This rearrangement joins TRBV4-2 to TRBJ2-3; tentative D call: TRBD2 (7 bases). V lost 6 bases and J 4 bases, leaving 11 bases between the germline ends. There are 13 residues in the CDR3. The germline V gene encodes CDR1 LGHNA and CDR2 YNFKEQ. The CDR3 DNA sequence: TGTGCCAGCAGAGGGAGGGGGGCAGATACGCAGTATTTT. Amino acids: CASRGRGADTQYF.

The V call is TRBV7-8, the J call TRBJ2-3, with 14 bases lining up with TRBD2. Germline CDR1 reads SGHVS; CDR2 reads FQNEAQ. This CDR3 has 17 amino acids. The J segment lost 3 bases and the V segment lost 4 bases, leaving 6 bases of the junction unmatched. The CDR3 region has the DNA TGTGCCAGCAGCTCCGCCCGGACTAGCGGGGGGACAGATACGCAGTATTTT. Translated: CASSSARTSGGTDTQYF.

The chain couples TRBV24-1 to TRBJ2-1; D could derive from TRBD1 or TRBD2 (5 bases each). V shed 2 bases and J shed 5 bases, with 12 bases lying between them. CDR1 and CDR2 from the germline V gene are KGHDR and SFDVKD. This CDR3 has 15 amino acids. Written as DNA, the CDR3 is TGTGCCACCAGTGATTCCGGGACCGATCACAATGAGCAGTTCTTC. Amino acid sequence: CATSDSGTDHNEQFF.

The CDR3 nucleotides are TGTGCCAGCAGCGTAGGGCAGGGTATAATAGGCACTGAAGCTTTCTTT. Translation gives CASSVGQGIIGTEAFF. The chain recombines TRBV9 with TRBJ1-1; a possible D gene is TRBD1 (5 bases). The CDR3 is made up of 16 amino acids. Between the trimmed V and J ends, which lost 0 bases and 4 bases, there was a span of 16 bases. Germline assignment: CDR1 SGDLS and CDR2 YYNGEE.

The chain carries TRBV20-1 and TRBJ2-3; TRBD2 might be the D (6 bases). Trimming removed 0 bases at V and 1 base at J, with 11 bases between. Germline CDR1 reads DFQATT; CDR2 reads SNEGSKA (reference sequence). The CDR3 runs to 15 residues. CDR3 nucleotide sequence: TGCAGTGCTAGAGAGGGACTGGTGGGCACAGATACGCAGTATTTT. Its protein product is CSAREGLVGTDTQYF.

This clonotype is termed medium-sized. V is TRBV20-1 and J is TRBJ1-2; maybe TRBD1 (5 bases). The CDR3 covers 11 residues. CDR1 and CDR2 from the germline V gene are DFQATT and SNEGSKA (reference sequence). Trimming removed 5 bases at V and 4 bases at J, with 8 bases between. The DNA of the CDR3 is TGCAGTGCTGACGACAGCTATGGCTACACCTTC. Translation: CSADDSYGYTF.

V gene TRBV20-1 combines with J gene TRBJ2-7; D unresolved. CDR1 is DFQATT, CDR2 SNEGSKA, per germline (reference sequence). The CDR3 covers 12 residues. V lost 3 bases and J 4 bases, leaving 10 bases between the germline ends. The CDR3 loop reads CSARTAEYEQYF. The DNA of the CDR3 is TGCAGTGCTAGGACGGCAGAGTACGAGCAGTACTTC.

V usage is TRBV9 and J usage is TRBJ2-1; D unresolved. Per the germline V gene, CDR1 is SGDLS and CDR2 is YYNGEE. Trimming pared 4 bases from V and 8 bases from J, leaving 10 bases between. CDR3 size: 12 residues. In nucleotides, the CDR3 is TGTGCCAGCAGCCCACATGTGGATGAGCAGTTCTTC. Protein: CASSPHVDEQFF.

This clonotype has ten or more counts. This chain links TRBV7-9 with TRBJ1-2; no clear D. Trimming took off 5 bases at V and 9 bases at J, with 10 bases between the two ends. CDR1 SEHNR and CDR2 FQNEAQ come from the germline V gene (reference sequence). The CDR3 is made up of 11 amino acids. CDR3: CASSPSDRYTF. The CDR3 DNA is TGTGCCAGCAGCCCGAGTGACCGCTACACCTTC.

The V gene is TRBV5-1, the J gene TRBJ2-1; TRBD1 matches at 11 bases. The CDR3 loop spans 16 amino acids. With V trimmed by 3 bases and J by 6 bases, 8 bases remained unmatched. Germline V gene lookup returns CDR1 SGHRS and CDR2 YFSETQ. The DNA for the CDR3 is TGCGCCAGCAGCTCGTATACCGGGACAGGGGGCAATGAGCAGTTCTTC. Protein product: CASSSYTGTGGNEQFF.

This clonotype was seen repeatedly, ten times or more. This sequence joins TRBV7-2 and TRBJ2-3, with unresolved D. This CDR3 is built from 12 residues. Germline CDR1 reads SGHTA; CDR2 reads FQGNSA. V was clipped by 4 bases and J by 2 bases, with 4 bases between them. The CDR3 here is CASSSTTDTQYF. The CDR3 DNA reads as TGTGCCAGCAGCTCCACCACAGATACGCAGTATTTT.

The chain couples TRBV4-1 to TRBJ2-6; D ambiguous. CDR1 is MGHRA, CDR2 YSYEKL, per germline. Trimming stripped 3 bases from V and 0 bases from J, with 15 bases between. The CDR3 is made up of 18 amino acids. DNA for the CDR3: TGCGCCAGCAGCCACCCGCTCGCGGCCTACTCTGGGGCCAACGTCCTGACTTTC. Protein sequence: CASSHPLAAYSGANVLTF.

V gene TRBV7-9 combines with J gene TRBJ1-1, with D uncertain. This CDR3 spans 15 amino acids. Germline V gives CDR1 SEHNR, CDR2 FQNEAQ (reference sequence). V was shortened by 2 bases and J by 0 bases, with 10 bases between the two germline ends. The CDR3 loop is CASSLSGRMNTEAFF. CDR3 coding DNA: TGTGCCAGCAGCTTATCGGGCAGGATGAACACTGAAGCTTTCTTT.

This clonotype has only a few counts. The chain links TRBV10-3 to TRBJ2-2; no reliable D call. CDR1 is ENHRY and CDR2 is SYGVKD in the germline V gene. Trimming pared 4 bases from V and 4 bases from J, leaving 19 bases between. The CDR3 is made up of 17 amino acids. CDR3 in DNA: TGTGCCATCAGTGGATCTTATCTAAAGGGCGCCACCGGGGAGCTGTTTTTT. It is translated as CAISGSYLKGATGELFF.

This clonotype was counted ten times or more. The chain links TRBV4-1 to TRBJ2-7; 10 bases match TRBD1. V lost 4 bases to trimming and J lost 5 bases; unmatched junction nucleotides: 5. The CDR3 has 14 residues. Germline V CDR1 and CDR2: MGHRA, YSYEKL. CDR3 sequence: CASSLLGQGNEQYF. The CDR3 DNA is TGCGCCAGCAGCCTCTTGGGACAGGGGAACGAGCAGTACTTC.

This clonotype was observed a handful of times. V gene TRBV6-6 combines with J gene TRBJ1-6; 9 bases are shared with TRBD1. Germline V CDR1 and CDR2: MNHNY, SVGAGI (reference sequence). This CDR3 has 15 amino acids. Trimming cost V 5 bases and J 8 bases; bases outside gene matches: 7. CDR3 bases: TGTGCCAGCAGTGTCACAGGGGGCACTTATTCACCCCTCCACTTT. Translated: CASSVTGGTYSPLHF.

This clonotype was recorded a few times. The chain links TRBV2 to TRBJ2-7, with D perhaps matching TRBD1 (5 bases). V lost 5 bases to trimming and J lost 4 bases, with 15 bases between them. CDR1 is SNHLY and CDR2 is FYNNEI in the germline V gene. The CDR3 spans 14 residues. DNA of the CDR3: TGTGCCAGCAGTCTTTCAGGGCCGTGGTACGAGCAGTACTTC. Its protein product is CASSLSGPWYEQYF.